This record looks at one TCR beta chain sequence and its context. The antigen remains undetermined. The V gene lost 3 bases and the J gene lost 0 bases, with 15 bases spanning the gap. The germline V gene has CDR1 MNHEY and CDR2 SVGEGT. The CDR3 is made up of 17 amino acids. This entry is derived from a study of Ad26.COV2.S vaccination and SARS-CoV-2 variants. Clones were read by immunoSEQ multiplex PCR, and TCRdb kept only the in-frame ones, dropping some. The sample contains about 350,000 clones, roughly nine tenths of which appear only once. Study-wide findings and caveats: Those who received vaccine or placebo ended up with similar non-spike TCR breadth. The authors reported substantial breadth in spike-specific CD8+ and CD4+ T cell responses after vaccination.

The TCR originated in a human donor who had recovered from COVID-19. The V call is TRBV6-2 or TRBV6-3, the J call TRBJ1-5; tentatively, D is TRBD1 (6 bases). The sample was peripheral blood, taken after recovery from COVID-19. CDR3 in amino acids: CASSYSDRRNSNQPQHF. Here the CDR3 DNA reads TGTGCCAGCAGTTATTCTGACAGGCGGAATAGCAATCAGCCCCAGCATTTT.